This T cell receptor beta chain was identified in a study of T cell responses to AZD1222 COVID-19 vaccine. Study observations and caveats: Just five to seven people given AZD1222 tested seropositive at baseline. Spike-specific TCR depth and breadth grew after two AZD1222 doses.

Germline values: CDR1 LNHDA, CDR2 SQIVND (reference sequence). CDR3 length: 15 residues. The trim removed 4 bases at V and 4 bases at J, leaving 5 bases unmatched. About this clone: The antigen is unknown.

Here immunoSEQ multiplex PCR was the method, and the copy in TCRdb shows in-frame clones only, minus some. The table has 100,000 to 150,000 clones, around 90% seen once; the top ten hold about 7.9%. This material consisted of peripheral blood, taken on day 0 of AZD1222 vaccination. This receptor was identified in an adult in good health. The V gene is TRBV19, the J gene TRBJ1-3, with 9 bases matching TRBD1. The CDR3 here is CASSTQGASGNTIYF. Written as DNA, the CDR3 is TGTGCCAGTAGTACACAGGGGGCATCGGGAAACACCATATATTTT. The whole variable domain, filled in from reference TRBV19 and TRBJ1-3, reads DGGITQSPKYLFRKEGQNVTLSCEQNLNHDAMYWYRQDPGQGLRLIYYSQIVNDFQKGDIAEGYSVSREKKESFPLTVTSAQKNPTAFYLCASSTQGASGNTIYFGEGSWLTVV.